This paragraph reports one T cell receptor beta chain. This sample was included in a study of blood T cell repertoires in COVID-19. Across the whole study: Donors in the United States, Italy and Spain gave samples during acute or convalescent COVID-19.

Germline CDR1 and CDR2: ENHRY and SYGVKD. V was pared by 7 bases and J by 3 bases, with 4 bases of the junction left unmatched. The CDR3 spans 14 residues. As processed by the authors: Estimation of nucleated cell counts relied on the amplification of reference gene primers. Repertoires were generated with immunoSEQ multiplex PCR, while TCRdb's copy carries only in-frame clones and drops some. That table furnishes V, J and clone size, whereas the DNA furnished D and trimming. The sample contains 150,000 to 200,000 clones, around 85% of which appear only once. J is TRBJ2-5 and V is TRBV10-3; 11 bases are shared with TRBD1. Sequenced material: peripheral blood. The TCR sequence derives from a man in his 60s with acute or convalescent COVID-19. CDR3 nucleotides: TGTGCCATCAATAGGGGACAGGGGGAAGAGACCCAGTACTTC. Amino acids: CAINRGQGEETQYF.